This T cell receptor (beta chain) is from a study of CD8+CD57+ T cells in acquired aplastic anemia. CDR1 is SGHRS, CDR2 YFSETQ, per germline. CDR3 length: 15 amino acids. With regard to this clonotype: One end of the junction is discordant with germline, which a read error may explain.

The template for TCR beta VDJ and CDR3 sequence profiling was genomic DNA. TCRdb itself ran the reads through MiXCR, one entry per CDR3 protein. The sample includes about 210,000 distinct CDR3 sequences, 60% to 65% of them seen just once. This TCR came from a human donor in good health. Sequencing input: sorted CD4+, CD8+, or CD8+CD57+ T cells (not recorded which) from PBMCs. The chain uses TRBV5-1 and TRBJ1-2; possible D gene TRBD1, 5 bases. The CDR3 loop is CASSPTDTGLYRYTF. The CDR3 DNA is TGCGCCAGCAGCCCCACTGACACGGGACTCTATCGCTACACCTTC.